Detailed here is one T cell receptor (beta chain). As yet, its antigen is unknown. CDR3 length: 19 amino acids. J was trimmed by 3 bases and V by 2 bases; bases with no gene match: 8. Germline V gives CDR1 MNHNS, CDR2 SASEGT. This record comes from a study of identical twins. TCRdb reanalysed the 5' RACE reads using MiXCR and keeps one entry per CDR3 protein. The sample lists 400,000 to 500,000 distinct CDR3 sequences; roughly 13% were seen once. General study results and limits: Excess sharing between twins was weaker in beta out-of-frame sequences. Those out-of-frame alpha sequences shared by twins showed an excess of low generation probability. There were fewer insertions in abundant cord blood beta clonotypes, but memory repertoires showed no such pattern. It was possible that invariant MAIT and iNKT cells partly confounded the zero-insertion analyses.

These data also featured in a second study, about yellow fever vaccine responses in identical twins.

The specimen sequenced was CD4+ T cells sorted from blood. The gene calls are TRBV6-1 and TRBJ2-1, with 15 bases aligning to TRBD2. The sequence was collected from a young woman in good health. This CDR3 is CASSEPGLAGGSLYNEQFF. In DNA form, the CDR3 reads TGTGCCAGCAGTGAACCGGGACTAGCGGGAGGAAGTCTCTACAATGAGCAGTTCTTC.